A selection of T cell receptor beta chains follows, all from one sample in a study of blood T cell repertoires in COVID-19. Profiled with immunoSEQ multiplex PCR; TCRdb holds only in-frame clones, not every one. Altogether about 300,000 clones are present, under 90% being singletons, with the ten largest covering less than 2%. Sequencing was performed on PBMCs or T cells enriched from blood (not recorded which). The receptors were sampled from a woman in her thirties or forties who had recovered from COVID-19. The CDR3 runs from the conserved cysteine through the conserved F or W. A D gene is named only where the DNA matches it firmly. Part of the rows lack a size; the others show once, few, many or a class for expanded clones.

abundance | d_gene | j_gene | v_gene | CDR3aa | CDR3nt
NA | NA | TRBJ2-3 | TRBV5-1 | CASSLTSSTDTQYF | TGCGCCAGCAGCTTGACTAGCAGCACAGATACGCAGTATTTT
NA | NA | TRBJ1-4 | TRBV7-7 | CASSLAGGAGEKLFF | TGTGCTAGCAGCTTAGCGGGCGGGGCTGGGGAAAAACTGTTTTTT
NA | TRBD2 | TRBJ2-7 | TRBV5-5 | CATRRGGGSYEQYF | TGTGCCACCCGGCGGGGGGGCGGGTCCTACGAGCAGTACTTC
NA | NA | TRBJ2-5 | TRBV11-2 | CASSLDPTSLETQYF | TGTGCCAGCAGCTTAGATCCCACTAGTCTGGAGACCCAGTACTTC
NA | TRBD1 | TRBJ1-5 | TRBV7-2 | CASSLERDRSKGPQHF | TGTGCCAGCAGCTTAGAGAGGGACAGGAGCAAAGGGCCCCAGCATTTT
NA | NA | TRBJ2-2 | TRBV24-1 | CATSDYNTGELFF | TGTGCCACCAGTGACTATAACACCGGGGAGCTGTTTTTT
NA | NA | TRBJ1-1 | TRBV2 | CASSEAGVLSEAFF | TGTGCCAGCAGTGAAGCGGGAGTTCTGAGTGAAGCTTTCTTT
NA | TRBD2 | TRBJ2-1 | TRBV5-1 | CASSVPSGRSSYNEQFF | TGCGCCAGCAGCGTTCCTAGCGGGCGGAGCTCCTACAATGAGCAGTTCTTC
NA | NA | TRBJ2-3 | TRBV5-1 | CASSLERSGTDTQYF | TGCGCCAGCAGCTTGGAGCGGTCGGGCACAGATACGCAGTATTTT
once | TRBD2 | TRBJ2-3 | TRBV5-1 | CASSLLPSGGSDTQYF | TGCGCCAGCAGCTTGCTTCCTAGCGGGGGATCAGATACGCAGTATTTT
NA | TRBD1 | TRBJ1-1 | TRBV2 | CASRKSGGTAQLNTEAFF | TGTGCCAGCAGGAAAAGCGGGGGGACAGCCCAGTTGAACACTGAAGCTTTCTTT
NA | NA | TRBJ1-5 | TRBV5-1 | CASSLVVQKHQPQHF | TGCGCCAGCAGCTTGGTTGTACAGAAGCATCAGCCCCAGCATTTT
NA | TRBD1 | TRBJ1-6 | TRBV2 | CASSGQGLSSPLHF | TGTGCCAGCTCCGGACAGGGATTAAGTTCACCCCTCCACTTT
NA | NA | TRBJ1-1 | TRBV2 | CASTSLETGTAAPFF | TGTGCCAGCACCTCCCTAGAAACAGGGACCGCAGCACCTTTCTTT
NA | NA | TRBJ1-1 | TRBV7-9 | CASSLSGGGTEAFF | TGTGCCAGCAGCTTATCAGGCGGGGGGACTGAAGCTTTCTTT
once | TRBD1 | TRBJ1-1 | TRBV2 | CASRDRAAHTEAFF | TGTGCCAGCAGGGACAGGGCAGCCCACACTGAAGCTTTCTTT
NA | NA | TRBJ2-7 | TRBV4-3 | CASSQQEQGFEQYF | TGCGCCAGCAGCCAACAGGAACAGGGTTTTGAGCAGTACTTC
NA | NA | TRBJ2-3 | TRBV29-1 | CSVRGGASTDTQYF | TGCAGCGTTCGAGGCGGGGCTAGCACAGATACGCAGTATTTT
NA | NA | TRBJ2-5 | TRBV5-1 | CASSFGSSQGGETQYF | TGCGCCAGCAGCTTTGGGAGCAGCCAAGGCGGAGAGACCCAGTACTTC
NA | NA | TRBJ2-5 | TRBV14 | CASSQAGQETQYF | TGTGCCAGCAGCCAAGCAGGGCAAGAGACCCAGTACTTC
NA | TRBD1 | TRBJ1-2 | TRBV19 | CASSPDRWYYGYTF | TGTGCCAGTAGTCCGGACAGGTGGTACTATGGCTACACCTTC
NA | TRBD1 | TRBJ1-2 | TRBV29-1 | CSAQTGGNYGYTF | TGCAGCGCTCAGACAGGGGGCAACTATGGCTACACCTTC
NA | NA | TRBJ1-2 | TRBV12-5 | CASGPAGHNYGYTF | TGTGCTAGTGGACCAGCGGGACATAACTATGGCTACACCTTC
NA | TRBD1 | TRBJ1-5 | TRBV4-1 | CASSQDSRGVQPQHF | TGCGCCAGCAGCCAAGATTCCAGGGGGGTTCAGCCCCAGCATTTT
NA | NA | TRBJ1-1 | TRBV29-1 | CSVAQGNTEAFF | TGCAGCGTTGCACAGGGGAACACTGAAGCTTTCTTT
NA | NA | TRBJ2-5 | TRBV18 | CASSPRQAQETQYF | TGTGCCAGCTCACCAAGGCAGGCACAAGAGACCCAGTACTTC
NA | TRBD1 | TRBJ1-2 | TRBV11-2 | CASSLVQGAHGYTF | TGTGCCAGCAGCTTAGTACAGGGGGCGCATGGCTACACCTTC
NA | TRBD1 | TRBJ1-1 | TRBV7-8 | CASSSRTGNLESTEAFF | TGTGCCAGCAGCTCGCGGACAGGCAACCTTGAGAGCACTGAAGCTTTCTTT
NA | TRBD1 | TRBJ2-2 | TRBV6-5 | CASRRQGGTGELFF | TGTGCCAGCAGGCGACAGGGGGGCACCGGGGAGCTGTTTTTT
once | NA | TRBJ1-1 | TRBV18 | CASSPDRAGSFEAFF | TGTGCCAGCTCACCCGACCGGGCAGGGTCGTTCGAAGCTTTCTTT
NA | TRBD2 | TRBJ2-1 | TRBV7-2 | CASSLGRGGYNEQFF | TGTGCCAGCAGCTTAGGCCGCGGGGGGTACAATGAGCAGTTCTTC
NA | NA | TRBJ2-1 | TRBV7-9 | CASTPGAHNEQFF | TGTGCCAGCACCCCTGGGGCCCACAATGAGCAGTTCTTC
once | NA | TRBJ2-7 | TRBV2 | CASARQGLYEQYF | TGTGCCAGCGCCCGACAAGGTCTCTACGAGCAGTACTTC
NA | TRBD1 | TRBJ2-2 | TRBV5-5 | CASRPGQGTGELFF | TGTGCCAGCAGGCCGGGACAGGGCACCGGGGAGCTGTTTTTT
NA | NA | TRBJ1-3 | TRBV18 | CASSPDIVRSGNTIYF | TGTGCCAGCTCACCAGATATCGTCCGGTCTGGAAACACCATATATTTT
once | TRBD1 | TRBJ1-3 | TRBV6-5 | CASSGQGVLRGTIYF | TGTGCCAGCAGCGGACAGGGGGTACTCCGAGGTACCATATATTTT
NA | NA | TRBJ2-7 | TRBV11-1 | CASSPAGHEQYF | TGTGCCAGCAGCCCGGCGGGGCACGAGCAGTACTTC
NA | NA | TRBJ2-2 | TRBV5-1 | CASSLWAGANTGELFF | TGCGCCAGCAGCTTGTGGGCAGGGGCGAACACCGGGGAGCTGTTTTTT
NA | NA | TRBJ2-2 | TRBV4-3 | CASSQSASENFNTGELFF | TGCGCCAGCAGCCAAAGCGCGTCGGAGAATTTTAACACCGGGGAGCTGTTTTTT
NA | TRBD2 | TRBJ2-2 | TRBV5-1 | CASSQGLANTGELFF | TGCGCCAGCAGCCAGGGACTAGCTAACACCGGGGAGCTGTTTTTT
NA | NA | TRBJ1-5 | TRBV24-1 | CATSDLFRVRQDSNQPQHF | TGTGCCACCAGTGATTTATTCCGCGTTCGGCAGGATAGCAATCAGCCCCAGCATTTT
NA | NA | TRBJ1-6 | TRBV27 | CASSFGGTPAPLHF | TGTGCCAGCAGTTTTGGCGGAACCCCTGCACCCCTCCACTTT
NA | TRBD2 | TRBJ2-5 | TRBV25-1 | CASSGLGGQETQYF | TGTGCCAGCAGTGGACTGGGAGGGCAAGAGACCCAGTACTTC
NA | NA | TRBJ1-2 | TRBV6-5 | CASSSTRGYGYTF | TGTGCCAGCAGTTCGACCCGGGGCTATGGCTACACCTTC
NA | TRBD1 | TRBJ1-5 | TRBV2 | CASTRQGTTNQPQHF | TGTGCCAGCACCCGACAGGGGACAACAAATCAGCCCCAGCATTTT
once | TRBD1 | TRBJ1-2 | TRBV7-9 | CASSPKTGDGYTF | TGTGCCAGCAGCCCAAAGACAGGGGATGGCTACACCTTC
once | TRBD1 | TRBJ1-6 | TRBV27 | CASSFTDRRGSPLHF | TGTGCCAGCAGTTTTACGGACAGGCGGGGTTCACCCCTCCACTTT
once | NA | TRBJ1-2 | TRBV7-7 | CASSPEVSFDYGYTF | TGTGCTAGCAGCCCAGAGGTGAGTTTCGACTATGGCTACACCTTC
NA | TRBD2 | TRBJ2-1 | TRBV5-4 | CASSSLLAGGHEQFF | TGTGCCAGCAGCTCCTTACTAGCGGGAGGACATGAGCAGTTCTTC
NA | NA | TRBJ1-5 | TRBV19 | CASSDQLQPQHF | TGTGCCAGTAGTGATCAACTGCAGCCCCAGCATTTT
NA | NA | TRBJ1-1 | TRBV11-2 | CASRDTYQRGNTEAFF | TGTGCCAGCAGAGACACGTATCAGCGGGGGAACACTGAAGCTTTCTTT
NA | NA | TRBJ1-2 | TRBV9 | CASSLGTYDMIYGYTF | TGTGCCAGCAGCCTCGGGACATACGATATGATCTATGGCTACACCTTC
once | NA | TRBJ1-1 | TRBV7-3 | CASSLYGNTEAFF | TGTGCCAGCAGCTTATACGGGAACACTGAAGCTTTCTTT
NA | NA | TRBJ1-1 | TRBV3-1/TRBV3-2 | CASSQAFSTVEAFF | TGTGCCAGCAGCCAAGCGTTTTCTACAGTTGAAGCTTTCTTT
NA | NA | TRBJ2-7 | TRBV5-3 | CARSLGGSHEQYF | TGTGCCAGAAGCTTGGGTGGGAGCCACGAGCAGTACTTC
NA | NA | TRBJ2-6 | TRBV30 | CAWSGPGANVLTF | TGTGCCTGGTCTGGGCCTGGGGCCAACGTCCTGACTTTC
NA | NA | TRBJ1-2 | TRBV19 | CASSTRDSSYGYTF | TGTGCCAGTAGTACCAGGGACTCCAGCTATGGCTACACCTTC